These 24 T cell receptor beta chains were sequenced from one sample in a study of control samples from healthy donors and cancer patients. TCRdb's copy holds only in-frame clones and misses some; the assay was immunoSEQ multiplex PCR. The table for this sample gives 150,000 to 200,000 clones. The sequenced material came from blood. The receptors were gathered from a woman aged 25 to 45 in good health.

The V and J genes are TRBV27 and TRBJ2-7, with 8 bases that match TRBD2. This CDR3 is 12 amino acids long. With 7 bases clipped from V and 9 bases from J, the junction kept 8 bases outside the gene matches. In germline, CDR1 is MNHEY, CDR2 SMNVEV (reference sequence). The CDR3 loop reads CASTSGGLAQYF. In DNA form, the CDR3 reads TGTGCCAGCACCTCGGGGGGGTTAGCGCAGTACTTC.

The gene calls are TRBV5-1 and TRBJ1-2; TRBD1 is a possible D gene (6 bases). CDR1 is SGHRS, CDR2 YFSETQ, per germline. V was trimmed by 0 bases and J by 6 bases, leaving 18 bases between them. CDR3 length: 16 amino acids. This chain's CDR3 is CASSLADRTAVDGYTF. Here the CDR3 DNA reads TGCGCCAGCAGCTTGGCCGATCGGACAGCGGTGGATGGCTACACCTTC. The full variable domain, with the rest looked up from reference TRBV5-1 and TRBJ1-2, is KAGVTQTPRYLIKTRGQQVTLSCSPISGHRSVSWYQQTPGQGLQFLFEYFSETQRNKGNFPGRFSGRQFSNSRSEMNVSTLELGDSALYLCASSLADRTAVDGYTFGSGTRLTVV.

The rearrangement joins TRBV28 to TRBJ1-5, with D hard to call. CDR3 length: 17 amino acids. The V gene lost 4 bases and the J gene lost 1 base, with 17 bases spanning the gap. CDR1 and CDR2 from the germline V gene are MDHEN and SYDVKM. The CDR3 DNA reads TGTGCCAGCAGTTCCCCTTGGGGAGGTCAGAGCAATCAGCCCCAGCATTTT. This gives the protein CASSSPWGGQSNQPQHF. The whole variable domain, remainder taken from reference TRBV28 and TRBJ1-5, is DVKVTQSSRYLVKRTGEKVFLECVQDMDHENMFWYRQDPGLGLRLIYFSYDVKMKEKGDIPEGYSVSREKKERFSLILESASTNQTSMYLCASSSPWGGQSNQPQHFGDGTRLSIL.

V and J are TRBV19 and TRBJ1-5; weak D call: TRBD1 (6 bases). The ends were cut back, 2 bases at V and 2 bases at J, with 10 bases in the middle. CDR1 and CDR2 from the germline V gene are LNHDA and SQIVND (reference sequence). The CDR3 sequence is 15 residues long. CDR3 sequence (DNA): TGTGCCAGTAGTATATTACAGGGCGGCAATCAGCCCCAGCATTTT. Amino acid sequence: CASSILQGGNQPQHF.

The CDR3 spells CASSHDTRAPLAGYGYTF. CDR3 sequence (DNA): TGCGCCAGCAGCCATGACACCCGGGCCCCCTTAGCGGGCTATGGCTACACCTTC. The V gene is TRBV4-1, the J gene TRBJ1-2, with no clear D. The CDR3 runs 18 residues. CDR1 and CDR2 (germline): MGHRA, YSYEKL. V lost 3 bases, J lost 4 bases, and 24 bases lay in between.

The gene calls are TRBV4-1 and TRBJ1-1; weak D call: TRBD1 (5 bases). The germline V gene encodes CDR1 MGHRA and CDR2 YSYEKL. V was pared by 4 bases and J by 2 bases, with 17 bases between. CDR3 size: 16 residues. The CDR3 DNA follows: TGCGCCAGCAGCCGTCAAGGAGGGACGGGTAACACTGAAGCTTTCTTT. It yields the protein CASSRQGGTGNTEAFF.

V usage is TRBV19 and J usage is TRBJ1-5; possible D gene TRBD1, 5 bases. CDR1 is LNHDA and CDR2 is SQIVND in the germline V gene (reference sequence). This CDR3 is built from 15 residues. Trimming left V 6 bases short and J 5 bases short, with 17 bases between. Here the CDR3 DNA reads TGTGCCAGTAGAGTAGGTGGGGGGTGGGATCAGCCCCAGCATTTT. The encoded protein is CASRVGGGWDQPQHF.

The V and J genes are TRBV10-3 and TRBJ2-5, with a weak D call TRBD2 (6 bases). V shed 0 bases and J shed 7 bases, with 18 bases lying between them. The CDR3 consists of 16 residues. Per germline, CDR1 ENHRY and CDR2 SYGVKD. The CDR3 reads CAISESYGAGYATQYF. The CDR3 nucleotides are TGTGCCATCAGTGAGTCGTATGGAGCGGGCTACGCGACCCAGTACTTC.

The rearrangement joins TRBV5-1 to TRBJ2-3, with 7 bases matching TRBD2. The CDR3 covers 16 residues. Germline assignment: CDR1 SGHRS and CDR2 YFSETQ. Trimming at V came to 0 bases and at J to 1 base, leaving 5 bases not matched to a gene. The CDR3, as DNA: TGCGCCAGCAGCTTGGTGGCGGGGGAAGGCACAGATACGCAGTATTTT. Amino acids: CASSLVAGEGTDTQYF.

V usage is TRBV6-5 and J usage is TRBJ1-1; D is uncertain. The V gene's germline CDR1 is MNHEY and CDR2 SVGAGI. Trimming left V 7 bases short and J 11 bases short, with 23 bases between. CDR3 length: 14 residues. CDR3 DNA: TGTGCCAGCACAGGCTATCCCGGGGTGGAGGAGGCTTTCTTT. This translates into CASTGYPGVEEAFF.

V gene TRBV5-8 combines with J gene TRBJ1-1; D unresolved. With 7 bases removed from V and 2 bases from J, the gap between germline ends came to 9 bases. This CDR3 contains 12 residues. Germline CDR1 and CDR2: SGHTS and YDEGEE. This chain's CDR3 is CASEYDNTEAFF. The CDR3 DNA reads TGTGCCAGCGAGTATGATAACACTGAAGCTTTCTTT.

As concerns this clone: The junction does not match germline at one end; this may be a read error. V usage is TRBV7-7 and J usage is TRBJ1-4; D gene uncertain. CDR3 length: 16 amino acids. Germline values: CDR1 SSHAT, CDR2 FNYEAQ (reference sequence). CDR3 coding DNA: TGTGCTAGCAGCTTAAGAGTTGACCCGCTTAATGAAAAACTGTTTTTT. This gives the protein CASSLRVDPLNEKLFF.

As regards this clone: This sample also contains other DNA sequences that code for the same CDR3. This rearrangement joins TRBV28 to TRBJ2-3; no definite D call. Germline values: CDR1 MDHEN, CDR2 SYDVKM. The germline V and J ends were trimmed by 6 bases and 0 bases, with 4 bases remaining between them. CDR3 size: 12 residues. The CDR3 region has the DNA TGTGCCAGCAGCCTGAGCACAGATACGCAGTATTTT. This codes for CASSLSTDTQYF.

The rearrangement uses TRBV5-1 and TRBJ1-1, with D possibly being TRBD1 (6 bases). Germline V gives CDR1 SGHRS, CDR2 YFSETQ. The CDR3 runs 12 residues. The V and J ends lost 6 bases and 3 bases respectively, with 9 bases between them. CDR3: CASNGGHTEAFF. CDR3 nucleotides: TGCGCCAGCAATGGGGGGCACACTGAAGCTTTCTTT.

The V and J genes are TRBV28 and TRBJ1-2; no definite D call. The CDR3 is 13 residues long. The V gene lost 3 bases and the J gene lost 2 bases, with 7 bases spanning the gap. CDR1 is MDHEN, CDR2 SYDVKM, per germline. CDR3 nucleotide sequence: TGTGCCAGCAGTTTGCAGGTGAACTATGGCTACACCTTC. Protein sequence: CASSLQVNYGYTF.

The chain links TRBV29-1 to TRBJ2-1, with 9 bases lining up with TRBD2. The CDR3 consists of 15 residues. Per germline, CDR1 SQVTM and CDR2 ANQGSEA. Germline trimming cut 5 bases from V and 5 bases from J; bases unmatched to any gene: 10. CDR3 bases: TGCAGCGTTAGGGCTAGCGGGGCTAGAGACAATGAGCAGTTCTTC. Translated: CSVRASGARDNEQFF.

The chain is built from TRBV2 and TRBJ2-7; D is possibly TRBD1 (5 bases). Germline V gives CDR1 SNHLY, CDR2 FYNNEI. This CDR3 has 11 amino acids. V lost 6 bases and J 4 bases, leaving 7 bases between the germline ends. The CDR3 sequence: CASRTAYEQYF. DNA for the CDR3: TGTGCCAGCAGGACAGCTTACGAGCAGTACTTC.

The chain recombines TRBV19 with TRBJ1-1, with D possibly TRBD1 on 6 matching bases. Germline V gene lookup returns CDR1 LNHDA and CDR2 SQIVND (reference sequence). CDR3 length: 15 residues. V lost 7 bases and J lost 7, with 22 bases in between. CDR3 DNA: TGTGCCAGTACCCCCAGCTGGGGGGCCGGTAGTGAAGCTTTCTTT. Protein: CASTPSWGAGSEAFF.

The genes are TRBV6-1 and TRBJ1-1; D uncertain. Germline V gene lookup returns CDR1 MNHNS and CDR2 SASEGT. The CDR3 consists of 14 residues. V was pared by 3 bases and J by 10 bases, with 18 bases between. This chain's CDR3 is CASSERWGGSGAFF. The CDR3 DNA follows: TGTGCCAGCAGTGAGAGATGGGGTGGAAGTGGAGCTTTCTTT.

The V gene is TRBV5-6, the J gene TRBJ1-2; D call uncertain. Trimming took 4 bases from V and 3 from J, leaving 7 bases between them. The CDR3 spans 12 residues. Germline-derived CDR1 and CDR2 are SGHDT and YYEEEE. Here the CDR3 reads CASSLTYYGYTF. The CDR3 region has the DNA TGTGCCAGCAGCCTTACTTACTATGGCTACACCTTC.

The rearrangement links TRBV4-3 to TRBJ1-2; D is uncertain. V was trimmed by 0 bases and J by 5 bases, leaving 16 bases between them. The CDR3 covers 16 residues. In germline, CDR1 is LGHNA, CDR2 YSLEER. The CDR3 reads CASSQDRPAFGYGYTF. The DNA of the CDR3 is TGCGCCAGCAGCCAAGATCGGCCTGCTTTTGGGTATGGCTACACCTTC.

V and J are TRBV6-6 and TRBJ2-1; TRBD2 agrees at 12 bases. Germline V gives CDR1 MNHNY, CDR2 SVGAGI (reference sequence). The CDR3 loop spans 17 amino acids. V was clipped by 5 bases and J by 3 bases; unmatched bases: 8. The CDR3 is CASSRRTSGTRYNEQFF. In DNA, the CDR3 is TGTGCCAGCAGTCGACGGACTAGCGGGACCCGCTACAATGAGCAGTTCTTC.

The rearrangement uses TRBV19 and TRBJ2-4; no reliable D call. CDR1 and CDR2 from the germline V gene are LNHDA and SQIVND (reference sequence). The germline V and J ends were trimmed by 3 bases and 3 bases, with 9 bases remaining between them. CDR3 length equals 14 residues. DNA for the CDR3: TGTGCCAGTAGTATTACCCCAGGCAAAAACATTCAGTACTTC. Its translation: CASSITPGKNIQYF.

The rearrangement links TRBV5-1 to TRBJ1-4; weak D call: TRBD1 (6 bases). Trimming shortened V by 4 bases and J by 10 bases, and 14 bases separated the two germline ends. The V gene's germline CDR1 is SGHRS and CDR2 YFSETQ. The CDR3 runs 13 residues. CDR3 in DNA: TGCGCCAGCAGCCGGTCAGGGGAAGGAAAACTGTTTTTT. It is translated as CASSRSGEGKLFF.